This is a list of T cell receptor beta chains from one sample in a study of spatial heterogeneity in lung cancer. TCRdb called the 5' RACE reads again in MiXCR, with one record for every CDR3 protein. The sample lists roughly 48,000 distinct CDR3 sequences; under 6% were seen once. The material sequenced was PBMCs, taken at surgery. The receptors shown here come from a male donor with early-stage non-small cell lung cancer. Each CDR3 is given with its conserved first and last residue. D genes are given only for firm matches. Clone size is shown for a subset of rows, as once, few, many or a class of expanded clone.

D | size | J | V | DNA | CDR3
TRBD1 | many | TRBJ1-5 | TRBV6-2/TRBV6-3 | TGTGCCAGCACCGACGCCGGGACAGGGAATCAGCCCCAGCATTTT | CASTDAGTGNQPQHF
TRBD2 | many | TRBJ2-1 | TRBV7-2 | TGTGCCAGCAAACCGGGACTAGTGAATGAGCAGTTCTTC | CASKPGLVNEQFF
TRBD2 | many | TRBJ2-1 | TRBV4-2 | TGTGCCAGCAGCCAAGCGGAGCGGGAGTATTTAAATGAGCAGTTCTTC | CASSQAEREYLNEQFF
- | few | TRBJ1-6 | TRBV5-1 | TGCGCCAGCAGCCTTCTCCCAAGAGAGGGCGGAAATTCACCCCTCCACTTT | CASSLLPREGGNSPLHF
- | many | TRBJ2-7 | TRBV5-1 | TGCGCCAGCAGCCGGGGCCTCCACCCCGACGAGCAGTACTTC | CASSRGLHPDEQYF
- | many | TRBJ2-1 | TRBV11-3 | TGTGCCAGCAGCTTAGTGGCCCCGGGGGAGCAGTTCTTC | CASSLVAPGEQFF
TRBD2 | many | TRBJ2-1 | TRBV6-6 | TGTGCCAGCAGCCCCTCGGGGGGGAACTACAATGAGCAGTTCTTC | CASSPSGGNYNEQFF
TRBD1 | few | TRBJ2-2 | TRBV30 | TGTGCCTGGAGTACGGGACAGGGGGCCCCTAACACCGGGGAGCTGTTTTTT | CAWSTGQGAPNTGELFF
TRBD1 | many | TRBJ2-7 | TRBV28 | TGTGCCAGCAGTTCTTCCTACAGGGGAACCTACGAGCAGTACTTC | CASSSSYRGTYEQYF
TRBD2 | - | TRBJ2-2 | TRBV6-2/TRBV6-3 | TGTGCCAGCAGTAGCGGGAGAGTGAGCGGGGAGCTGTTTTTT | CASSSGRVSGELFF
TRBD1 | many | TRBJ2-7 | TRBV4-2 | TGTGCCAGCAGCCTAAACCACAGGGGTTACGAGCAGTACTTC | CASSLNHRGYEQYF
- | many | TRBJ2-2 | TRBV9 | TGTGCCAGCAGCCCCGGGTCAAACACCGGGGAGCTGTTTTTT | CASSPGSNTGELFF
- | few | TRBJ2-5 | TRBV12-3/TRBV12-4 | TGTGCCACCCTTACACCCCGCGGTGAGACCCAGTACTTC | CATLTPRGETQYF
TRBD1 | many | TRBJ1-1 | TRBV5-1 | TGCGCCAGCACCCGAGGGACAGGGGGCGAGGCTAACACTGAAGCTTTCTTT | CASTRGTGGEANTEAFF
- | many | TRBJ1-1 | TRBV5-1 | TGCGCCAGCAGCTTGTTTGGGGGGCTGAACACTGAAGCTTTCTTT | CASSLFGGLNTEAFF
- | many | TRBJ1-5 | TRBV15 | TGTGCCACCAGCAGAGATTTCCAGCCCCAGCATTTT | CATSRDFQPQHF
- | many | TRBJ2-5 | TRBV7-8 | TGTGCCAGCAGCTTAGATGGGGGGCCGGAGACCCAGTACTTC | CASSLDGGPETQYF
TRBD2 | - | TRBJ2-3 | TRBV5-1 | TGCGCCAGCAGCTTGGGACTAGCGGGACAAGATACGCAGTATTTT | CASSLGLAGQDTQYF
- | many | TRBJ1-4 | TRBV7-9 | TGTGCCAGCAGCCAACCGGGCACGGAAAAACTGTTTTTT | CASSQPGTEKLFF
TRBD1 | many | TRBJ1-6 | TRBV28 | TGTGCCAGCAGAGGTAAACAGGGGGTCGGTTCACCCCTCCACTTT | CASRGKQGVGSPLHF
TRBD1 | many | TRBJ1-5 | TRBV6-1 | TGTGCCAGCAGTCGGACAGGGCCTAGCAATCAGCCCCAGCATTTT | CASSRTGPSNQPQHF
TRBD2 | many | TRBJ2-5 | TRBV20-1 | TGCAGTGTTACGACTAGCGGGATCGGGGAGACCCAGTACTTC | CSVTTSGIGETQYF
- | many | TRBJ2-3 | TRBV6-1 | TGTGCCAGCAGTCTGACTTTAAGTGCAGATACGCAGTATTTT | CASSLTLSADTQYF
- | many | TRBJ2-1 | TRBV11-2 | TGTGCCAGCAGCCCAGGGGTCTGGGGACTGGACTACAATGAGCAGTTCTTC | CASSPGVWGLDYNEQFF
- | - | TRBJ2-2 | TRBV4-3 | TGCGCCAGCAGCTCTGGAGGGTATTTCACCGGGGAGCTGTTTTTT | CASSSGGYFTGELFF
- | many | TRBJ1-2 | TRBV18 | TGTGCCAGCTCAACGGACGCTAACTATGGCTACACCTTC | CASSTDANYGYTF
TRBD1 | many | TRBJ1-1 | TRBV5-1 | TGCGCCAGCAGCTTAATGACAGGGGGGCACACTGAAGCTTTCTTT | CASSLMTGGHTEAFF
TRBD2 | many | TRBJ2-5 | TRBV6-6 | TGTGCCAGCAGATCACTAGCGGGAGGAGGGGAGACCCAGTACTTC | CASRSLAGGGETQYF
TRBD2 | many | TRBJ2-1 | TRBV7-8 | TGTGCCAGCAGCCCGGTCCCTAGCGGGACAGTCGGTGAGCAGTTCTTC | CASSPVPSGTVGEQFF
TRBD1 | many | TRBJ2-3 | TRBV10-3 | TGTGCCATCAGCCAGGACAGGGGGACAGATACGCAGTATTTT | CAISQDRGTDTQYF
TRBD2 | many | TRBJ2-5 | TRBV4-3 | TGCGCCAGCAGCCAAGTGCCTAGCGGGGACCAAGAGACCCAGTACTTC | CASSQVPSGDQETQYF
- | many | TRBJ2-4 | TRBV6-1 | TGTGCCAGCAGTGTCGAGGGGAGAAACATTCAGTACTTC | CASSVEGRNIQYF
- | many | TRBJ2-7 | TRBV12-3/TRBV12-4 | TGTGCCAGCAGTTTAGCAGGGTTCGCCTACGAGCAGTACTTC | CASSLAGFAYEQYF
- | many | TRBJ2-2 | TRBV27 | TGTCAAACCGGGGCCTTAACCGGGGAGCTGTTTTTT | CQTGALTGELFF
- | many | TRBJ2-1 | TRBV27 | TGTGCCAGCAGTTTACAGGGGAGCACCTACAATGAGCAGTTCTTC | CASSLQGSTYNEQFF
- | - | TRBJ2-1 | TRBV6-2/TRBV6-3 | TGTGCCAGCGCGCCCGTGGGCCTCCCGCCTTACAATGAGCAGTTCTTC | CASAPVGLPPYNEQFF
- | many | TRBJ1-5 | TRBV10-3 | TGTGCCATCAGGGGGGAGAATCAGCCCCAGCATTTT | CAIRGENQPQHF
- | many | TRBJ1-2 | TRBV6-1 | TGTGCCAGCAGTGAAGCGGGGGGATTAAATGGCTACACCTTC | CASSEAGGLNGYTF
- | many | TRBJ2-3 | TRBV24-1 | TGTGCCACCAGTGATTTGAAGGAAGATACGCAGTATTTT | CATSDLKEDTQYF
TRBD1 | few | TRBJ1-1 | TRBV14 | TGTGCCAGCAGCCGATATGGCGGGACAGTTTCGCGGCTCAGTGAAGCTTTCTTT | CASSRYGGTVSRLSEAFF
TRBD1 | many | TRBJ2-2 | TRBV23-1 | TGCGCCAGCAGTTCGGGACAGGGGTCCACCGGGGAGCTGTTTTTT | CASSSGQGSTGELFF
TRBD1 | many | TRBJ1-1 | TRBV3-1 | TGTGCCAGCAGCCCGCGGGACAGGGGAAGTGGTGAAGCTTTCTTT | CASSPRDRGSGEAFF
- | many | TRBJ1-5 | TRBV20-1 | TGCAGTGCTGCCCCCCCGGGGGGCGGACAGCCCCAGCATTTT | CSAAPPGGGQPQHF
TRBD1 | many | TRBJ2-7 | TRBV20-1 | TGCAGTGCTAGAGATGGAGGACAGGGCTCCTACGAGCAGTACTTC | CSARDGGQGSYEQYF
- | many | TRBJ1-5 | TRBV9 | TGTGCCAGCAGCGTAGGAGACAGCGCCTATAGCAATCAGCCCCAGCATTTT | CASSVGDSAYSNQPQHF
TRBD2 | many | TRBJ2-1 | TRBV20-1 | TGCAGTGACCGAGCGGGAATCGGTGAGCAGTTCTTC | CSDRAGIGEQFF
TRBD1 | many | TRBJ2-1 | TRBV7-2 | TGTGCCAGCAGCGGCCGGACAGGGACCAATGAGCAGTTCTTC | CASSGRTGTNEQFF
- | many | TRBJ1-5 | TRBV7-2 | TGTGCCAGCAGCGTTTTGGAACAGCCCCAGCATTTT | CASSVLEQPQHF
- | many | TRBJ1-3 | TRBV5-1 | TGCGCCAGCGGGGAGTCTTCGCGAGGAAACACCATATATTTT | CASGESSRGNTIYF
TRBD1 | many | TRBJ2-6 | TRBV20-1 | TGCAGTGCTAGACAGGGGGCAAGCTCTGGGGCCAACGTCCTGACTTTC | CSARQGASSGANVLTF
- | - | TRBJ2-3 | TRBV20-1 | TGCAGTGCTAGAGATGTTCCGGGACCGACCATTGGCACAGATACGCAGTATTTT | CSARDVPGPTIGTDTQYF
- | many | TRBJ1-2 | TRBV19 | TGTGCCAGTAGTGTCCGTTTTGACTATGGCTACACCTTC | CASSVRFDYGYTF
TRBD2 | many | TRBJ2-1 | TRBV7-3 | TGTGCCAGCAGCTTAACTAGCGGGAGGTCCAACTCCTACAATGAGCAGTTCTTC | CASSLTSGRSNSYNEQFF
TRBD1 | many | TRBJ1-1 | TRBV7-8 | TGTGCCAGCAGCTTAGTGGGACAGGCTCGCACTGAAGCTTTCTTT | CASSLVGQARTEAFF
TRBD1 | many | TRBJ2-2 | TRBV6-4 | TGTGCCAGCAGCGTGGACAGGGATACCGGGGAGCTGTTTTTT | CASSVDRDTGELFF
TRBD2 | many | TRBJ2-5 | TRBV28 | TGTGCCAGCAGACCAAGACTGGGACTAGCGGCTCAAGAGACCCAGTACTTC | CASRPRLGLAAQETQYF
TRBD2 | many | TRBJ2-2 | TRBV20-1 | TGCAGTGCTAGAGCTGCCTCGGGAGGCACCGGGGAGCTGTTTTTT | CSARAASGGTGELFF
TRBD2 | many | TRBJ2-1 | TRBV27 | TGTGCCAGCAGTTTGAGACTAGCTAATCTGGATGAGCAGTTCTTC | CASSLRLANLDEQFF